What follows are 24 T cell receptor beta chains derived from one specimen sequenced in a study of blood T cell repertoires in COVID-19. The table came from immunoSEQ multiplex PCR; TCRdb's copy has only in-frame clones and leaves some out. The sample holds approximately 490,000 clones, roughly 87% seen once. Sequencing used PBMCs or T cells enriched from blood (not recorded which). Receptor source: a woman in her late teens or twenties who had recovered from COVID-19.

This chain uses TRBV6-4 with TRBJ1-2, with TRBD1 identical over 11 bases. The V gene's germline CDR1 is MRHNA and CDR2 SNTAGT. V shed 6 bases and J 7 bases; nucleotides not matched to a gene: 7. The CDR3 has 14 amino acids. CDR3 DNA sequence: TGTGCCAGCAGCGAGGGACAGGGGGGTCTTGGCTACACCTTC. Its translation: CASSEGQGGLGYTF.

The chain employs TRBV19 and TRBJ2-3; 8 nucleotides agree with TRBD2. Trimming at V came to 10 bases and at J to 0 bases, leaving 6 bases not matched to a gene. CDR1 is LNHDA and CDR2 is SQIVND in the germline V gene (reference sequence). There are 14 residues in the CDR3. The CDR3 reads CATRSGASTDTQYF. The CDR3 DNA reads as TGTGCCACCCGTAGCGGGGCTAGCACAGATACGCAGTATTTT. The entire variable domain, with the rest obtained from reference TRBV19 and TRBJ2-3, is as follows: DGGITQSPKYLFRKEGQNVTLSCEQNLNHDAMYWYRQDPGQGLRLIYYSQIVNDFQKGDIAEGYSVSREKKESFPLTVTSAQKNPTAFYLCATRSGASTDTQYFGPGTRLTVL.

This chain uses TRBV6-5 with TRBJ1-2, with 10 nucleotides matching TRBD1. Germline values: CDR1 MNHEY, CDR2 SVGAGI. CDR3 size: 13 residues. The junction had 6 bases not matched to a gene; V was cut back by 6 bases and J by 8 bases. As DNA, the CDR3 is TGTGCCAGCAGGCCCGGGACAGGGGTAGGCTACACCTTC. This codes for CASRPGTGVGYTF.

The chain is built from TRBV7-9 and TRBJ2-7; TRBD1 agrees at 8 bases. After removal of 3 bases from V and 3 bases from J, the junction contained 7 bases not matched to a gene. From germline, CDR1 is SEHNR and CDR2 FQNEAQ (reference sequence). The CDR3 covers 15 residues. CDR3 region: CASSLGQAHIYEQYF. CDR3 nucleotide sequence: TGTGCCAGCAGCTTGGGACAGGCTCATATCTACGAGCAGTACTTC. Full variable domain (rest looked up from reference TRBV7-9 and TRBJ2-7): DTGVSQNPRHKITKRGQNVTFRCDPISEHNRLYWYRQTLGQGPEFLTYFQNEAQLEKSRLLSDRFSAERPKGSFSTLEIQRTEQGDSAMYLCASSLGQAHIYEQYFGPGTRLTVT.

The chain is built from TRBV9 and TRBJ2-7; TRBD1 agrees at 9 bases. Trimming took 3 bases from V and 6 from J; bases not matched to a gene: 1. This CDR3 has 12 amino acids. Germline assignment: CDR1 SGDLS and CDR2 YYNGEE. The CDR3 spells CASSGTGAEQYF. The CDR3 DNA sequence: TGTGCCAGCAGCGGGACAGGGGCCGAGCAGTACTTC.

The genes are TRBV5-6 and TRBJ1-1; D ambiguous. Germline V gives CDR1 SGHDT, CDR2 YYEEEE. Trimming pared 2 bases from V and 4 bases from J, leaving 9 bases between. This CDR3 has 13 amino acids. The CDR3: CASSFTVLTEAFF. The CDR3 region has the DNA TGTGCCAGCAGCTTTACAGTTCTCACTGAAGCTTTCTTT.

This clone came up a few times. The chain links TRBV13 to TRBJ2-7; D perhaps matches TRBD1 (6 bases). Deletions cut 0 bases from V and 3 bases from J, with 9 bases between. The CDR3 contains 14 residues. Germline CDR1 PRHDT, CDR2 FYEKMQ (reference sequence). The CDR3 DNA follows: TGTGCCAGCAGCTTAGGGGACAGTAACTACGAGCAGTACTTC. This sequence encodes CASSLGDSNYEQYF.

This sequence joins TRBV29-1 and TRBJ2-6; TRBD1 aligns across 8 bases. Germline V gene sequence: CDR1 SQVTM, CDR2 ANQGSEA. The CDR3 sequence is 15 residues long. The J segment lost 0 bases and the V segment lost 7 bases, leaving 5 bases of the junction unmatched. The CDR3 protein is CSAGQGFSGANVLTF. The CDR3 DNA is TGCAGCGCAGGACAGGGCTTCTCTGGGGCCAACGTCCTGACTTTC.

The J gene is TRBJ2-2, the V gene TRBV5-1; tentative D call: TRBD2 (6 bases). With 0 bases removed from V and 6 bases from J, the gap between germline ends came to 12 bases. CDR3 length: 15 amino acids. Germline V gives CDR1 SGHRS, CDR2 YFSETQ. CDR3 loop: CASSLDGTFPGELFF. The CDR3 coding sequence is TGCGCCAGCAGCTTGGATGGGACTTTCCCCGGGGAGCTGTTTTTT.

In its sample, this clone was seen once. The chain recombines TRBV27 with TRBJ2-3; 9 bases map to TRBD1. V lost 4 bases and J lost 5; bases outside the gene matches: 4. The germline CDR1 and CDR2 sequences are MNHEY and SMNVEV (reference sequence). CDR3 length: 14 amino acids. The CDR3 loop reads CASSWTGVGDTQYF. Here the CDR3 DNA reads TGTGCCAGCAGTTGGACAGGGGTAGGAGATACGCAGTATTTT.

The CDR3, as DNA: TGTGCCAGTAGAAATCCAGGGGGCTCCTACAATGAGCAGTTCTTC. Protein sequence: CASRNPGGSYNEQFF. V gene TRBV19 combines with J gene TRBJ2-1; 7 nucleotides align to TRBD1. Trimming removed 6 bases from V and 0 bases from J; junction bases left unmatched: 5. The CDR3 extends over 15 amino acids. The germline CDR1 and CDR2 sequences are LNHDA and SQIVND (reference sequence).

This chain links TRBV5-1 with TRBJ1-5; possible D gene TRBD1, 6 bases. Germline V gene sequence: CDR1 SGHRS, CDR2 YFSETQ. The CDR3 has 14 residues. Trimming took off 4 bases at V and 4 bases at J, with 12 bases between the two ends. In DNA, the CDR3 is TGCGCCAGCAGCCCCGGACAGCTTAATCAGCCCCAGCATTTT. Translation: CASSPGQLNQPQHF.

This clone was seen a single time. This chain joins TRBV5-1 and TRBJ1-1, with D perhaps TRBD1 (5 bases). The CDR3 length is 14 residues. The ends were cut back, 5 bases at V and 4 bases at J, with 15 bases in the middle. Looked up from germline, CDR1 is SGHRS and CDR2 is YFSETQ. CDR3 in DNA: TGCGCCAGCAGGAAAAGGGGAACGGGCACTGAAGCTTTCTTT. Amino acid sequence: CASRKRGTGTEAFF.

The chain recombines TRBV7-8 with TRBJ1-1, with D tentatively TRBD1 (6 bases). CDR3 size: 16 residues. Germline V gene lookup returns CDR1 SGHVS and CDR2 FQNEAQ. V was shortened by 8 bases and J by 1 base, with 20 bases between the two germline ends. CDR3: CASGLYLTGTNTEAFF. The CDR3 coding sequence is TGTGCCAGCGGGCTGTACCTGACAGGAACGAACACTGAAGCTTTCTTT.

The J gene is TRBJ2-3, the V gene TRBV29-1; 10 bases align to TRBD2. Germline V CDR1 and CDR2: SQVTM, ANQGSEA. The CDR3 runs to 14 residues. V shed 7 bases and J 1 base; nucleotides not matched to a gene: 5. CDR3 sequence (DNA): TGCAGCGCCGCCGGGACTAGCGGCACAGATACGCAGTATTTT. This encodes CSAAGTSGTDTQYF.

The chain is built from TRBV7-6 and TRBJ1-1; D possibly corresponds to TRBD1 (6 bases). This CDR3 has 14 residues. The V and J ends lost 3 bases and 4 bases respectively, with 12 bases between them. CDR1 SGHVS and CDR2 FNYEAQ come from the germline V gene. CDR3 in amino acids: CASSLGALGTEAFF. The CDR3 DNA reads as TGTGCCAGCAGCTTGGGGGCGCTGGGCACTGAAGCTTTCTTT.

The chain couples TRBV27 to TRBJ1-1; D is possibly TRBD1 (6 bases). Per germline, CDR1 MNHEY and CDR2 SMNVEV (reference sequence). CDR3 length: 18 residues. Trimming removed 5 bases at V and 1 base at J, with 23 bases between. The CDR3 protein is CASSPHAGEGLGNTEAFF. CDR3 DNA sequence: TGTGCCAGCAGTCCCCATGCAGGGGAAGGTCTTGGGAACACTGAAGCTTTCTTT.

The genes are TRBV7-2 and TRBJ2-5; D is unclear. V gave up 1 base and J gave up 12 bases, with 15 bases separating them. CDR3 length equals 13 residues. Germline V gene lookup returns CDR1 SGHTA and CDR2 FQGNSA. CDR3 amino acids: CASSLVAEEPKYF. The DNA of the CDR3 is TGTGCCAGCAGCTTAGTGGCCGAGGAGCCAAAGTACTTC. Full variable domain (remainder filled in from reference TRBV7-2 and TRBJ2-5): GAGVSQSPSNKVTEKGKDVELRCDPISGHTALYWYRQSLGQGLEFLIYFQGNSAPDKSGLPSDRFSAERTGGSVSTLTIQRTQQEDSAVYLCASSLVAEEPKYFGPGTRLLVL.

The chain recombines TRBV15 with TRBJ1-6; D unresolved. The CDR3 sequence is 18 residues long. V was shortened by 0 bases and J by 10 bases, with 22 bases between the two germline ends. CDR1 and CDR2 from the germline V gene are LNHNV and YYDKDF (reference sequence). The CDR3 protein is CATSRDLAGRSLGSPLHF. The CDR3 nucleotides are TGTGCCACCAGCAGAGATCTGGCAGGCCGCTCTTTAGGATCACCCCTCCACTTT.

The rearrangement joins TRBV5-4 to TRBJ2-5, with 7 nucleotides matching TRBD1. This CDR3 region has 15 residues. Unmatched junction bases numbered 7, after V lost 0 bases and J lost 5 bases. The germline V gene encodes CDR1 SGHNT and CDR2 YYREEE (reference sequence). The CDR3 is CASSLASGQLETQYF. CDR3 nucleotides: TGTGCCAGCAGCTTGGCTTCGGGACAGTTGGAGACCCAGTACTTC.

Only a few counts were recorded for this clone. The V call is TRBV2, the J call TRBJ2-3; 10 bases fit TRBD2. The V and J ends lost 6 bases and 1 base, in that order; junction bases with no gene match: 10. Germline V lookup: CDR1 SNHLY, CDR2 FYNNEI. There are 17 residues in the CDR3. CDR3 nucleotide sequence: TGTGCCAGCAGCCCCTTTTCTAGCGGGGGAGGCACAGATACGCAGTATTTT. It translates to CASSPFSSGGGTDTQYF.

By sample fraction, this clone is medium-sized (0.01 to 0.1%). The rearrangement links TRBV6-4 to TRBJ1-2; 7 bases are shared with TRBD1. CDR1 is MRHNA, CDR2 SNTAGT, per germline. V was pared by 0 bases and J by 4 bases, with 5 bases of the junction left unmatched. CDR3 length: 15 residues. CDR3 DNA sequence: TGTGCCAGCAGTGACTCACGGGACAGCTTCTATGGCTACACCTTC. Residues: CASSDSRDSFYGYTF.

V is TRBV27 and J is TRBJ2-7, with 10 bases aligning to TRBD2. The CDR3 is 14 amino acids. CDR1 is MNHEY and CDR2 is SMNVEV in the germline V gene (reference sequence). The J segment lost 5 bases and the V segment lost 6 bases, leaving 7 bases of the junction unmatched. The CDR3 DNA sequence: TGTGCCAGCAGCCCGGGACTAGCGTCCAACGAGCAGTACTTC. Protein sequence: CASSPGLASNEQYF.

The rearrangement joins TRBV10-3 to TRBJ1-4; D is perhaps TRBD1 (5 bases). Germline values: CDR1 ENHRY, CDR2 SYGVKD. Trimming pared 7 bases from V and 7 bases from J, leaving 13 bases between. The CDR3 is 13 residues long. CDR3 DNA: TGTGCCATCAATGGGGGGTTGGGTGAAAAACTGTTTTTT. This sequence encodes CAINGGLGEKLFF.